A selection of T cell receptor beta chains follows, all from one sample in a study of control samples from healthy donors and cancer patients. Assay used: immunoSEQ multiplex PCR; TCRdb lists only in-frame clones, some missing. In the table there are 51,000 or so clones, 80% of which are singletons. Sequencing was carried out using blood. All receptors derive from a man aged 65 to 85 in good health. Both conserved end residues are trimmed from each CDR3. A D gene is named only where the DNA matches it firmly.

cdr3_length	v_call	d_call	j_call	cdr3_aa
11	TRBV30	TRBD1	TRBJ1-1	AWRGQGGTEAF
13	TRBV27	-	TRBJ1-1	ASSSLGAQNTEAF
13	TRBV30	-	TRBJ1-6	AWRKKGDYNSPLH
14	TRBV24-1	TRBD1	TRBJ1-5	ATSDSRGFSNQPQH
13	TRBV7-9	-	TRBJ2-7	ASRPTSPAGYEQY
11	TRBV10-1	TRBD1	TRBJ2-3	ASRRDRSTTQY
12	TRBV10-3	TRBD2	TRBJ2-7	AIKSSGASYEQY
13	TRBV27	-	TRBJ2-3	ASSDTGFSTDTQY
10	TRBV9	-	TRBJ2-1	ASSSSGVEQF
13	TRBV7-2	-	TRBJ2-3	ASSPHQISTDTQY
11	TRBV7-2	-	TRBJ1-2	ASSLGGRAYYT
13	TRBV3-1/TRBV3-2	-	TRBJ1-4	ASSLFPGQIEKLF
12	TRBV3-1/TRBV3-2	TRBD1	TRBJ1-1	ASSLAGGTTEAF
15	TRBV7-9	TRBD1	TRBJ1-4	ASSYPTVGQGREKLF
11	TRBV10-2	-	TRBJ1-6	ASSTRIYSPLH
12	TRBV5-1	TRBD1	TRBJ2-7	ASSFNLGGREQY
14	TRBV5-6	TRBD2	TRBJ2-1	ASSFLAGGTYNEQF
13	TRBV14	TRBD2	TRBJ2-1	ASSRLAGSYNEQF
11	TRBV3-1/TRBV3-2	-	TRBJ2-2	ASSLRVTGELF
13	TRBV18	-	TRBJ2-2	ASSPTRGLTGELF
14	TRBV5-4	-	TRBJ2-3	ASSFSSGEGTDTQY
14	TRBV5-1	-	TRBJ2-2	ASSLVPGADTGELF
18	TRBV30	TRBD2	TRBJ2-3	AWERGQSSGRASRTDTQY
10	TRBV10-3	-	TRBJ1-1	AIRGPNTEAF
14	TRBV11-2	TRBD2	TRBJ2-1	ASSLERGGSYNEQF
12	TRBV3-1/TRBV3-2	-	TRBJ1-4	ASRPRGSNEKLF
13	TRBV27	TRBD1	TRBJ2-6	ASTFLGTGKNVLT
9	TRBV3-1/TRBV3-2	-	TRBJ1-2	ASSTVLGYT
16	TRBV19	-	TRBJ2-2	ASSIGRTVNANTGELF
11	TRBV6-6	-	TRBJ2-2	ASSYGVGGELF
12	TRBV24-1	TRBD1	TRBJ2-2	ATKGQGGTGELF
15	TRBV28	TRBD2	TRBJ2-2	ASSPWDLAGGPGELF
13	TRBV19	-	TRBJ2-1	ASSIGTHLYNEQF
13	TRBV19	TRBD1	TRBJ2-2	ASTRTGTNTGELF
13	TRBV2	TRBD2	TRBJ2-1	ASSEQRGGLNEQF
12	TRBV6-5	-	TRBJ1-1	ASRGRGGESEAF
12	TRBV5-1	-	TRBJ2-1	ASSLRGSGNEQF
12	TRBV15	-	TRBJ1-2	ATSRPGAGYGYT
12	TRBV5-4	-	TRBJ2-1	ASSLRLAYNEQF
12	TRBV10-2	-	TRBJ2-7	ASSVQGVGYEQY
11	TRBV12-3/TRBV12-4	-	TRBJ2-1	ASSWYRKNEQF
18	TRBV6-2/TRBV6-3	TRBD1	TRBJ1-5	ASSYQLNRDRDRSNQPQH